This TCR beta chain appears in the sequencing data of a study of technical replicates of blood from a handful of donors (dated by TCRdb to about 2017). Library preparation employed the immunoSEQ multiplex PCR assay. Sourced from immuneACCESS, this table was stored by TCRdb with only in-frame sequences that have V and J called. A share of the clones is absent; for the studies checked, an unresolved V gene accounts for under half, and the remainder has no known explanation. Within this sample are over 85,000 clones, with 95% to 96% of them counted one time only. The ten largest clonotypes hold more than 0.3% of the sample. In the case of this clone: The antigen it binds to is not known. Base qualities were left out, and no much larger clone turns up one base away.

V is reduced by 5 bases and J by 6 bases, leaving a spacing of 16 bases between them. The germline V gene supplies CDR1 SGHAT and CDR2 FQNNGV. There are 14 amino acids in the CDR3, from cysteine to phenylalanine inclusive. The entry retains the CDR3 DNA only, 42 bases that are in frame from base 1. The chain employs TRBV11-2 and TRBJ2-5; the D gene is perhaps TRBD1, on 6 matching bases. The specimen was T cells isolated from PBMCs. The TCR comes from a human donor in good health. At the DNA level, the sequence is TGTGCCAGCAGCAGGACAGAACCCGTAAAGACCCAGTACTTC. Translated, this is CASSRTEPVKTQYF.